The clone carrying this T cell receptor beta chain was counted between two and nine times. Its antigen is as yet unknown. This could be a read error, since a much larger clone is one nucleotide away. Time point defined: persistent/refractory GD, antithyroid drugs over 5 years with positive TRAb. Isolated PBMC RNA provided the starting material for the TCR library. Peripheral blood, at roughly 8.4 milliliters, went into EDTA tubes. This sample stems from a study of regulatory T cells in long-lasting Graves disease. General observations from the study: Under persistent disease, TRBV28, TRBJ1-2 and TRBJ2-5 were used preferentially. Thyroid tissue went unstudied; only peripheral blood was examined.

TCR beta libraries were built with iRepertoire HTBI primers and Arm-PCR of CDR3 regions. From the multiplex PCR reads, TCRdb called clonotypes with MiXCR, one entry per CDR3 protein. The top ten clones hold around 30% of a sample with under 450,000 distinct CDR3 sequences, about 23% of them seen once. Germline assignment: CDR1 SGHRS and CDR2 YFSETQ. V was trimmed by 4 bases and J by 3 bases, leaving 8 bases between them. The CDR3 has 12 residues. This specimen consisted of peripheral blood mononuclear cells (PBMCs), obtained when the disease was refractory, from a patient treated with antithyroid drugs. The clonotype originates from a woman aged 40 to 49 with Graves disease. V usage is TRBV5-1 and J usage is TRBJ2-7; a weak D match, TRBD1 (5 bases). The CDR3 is CASSPDNYEQYF. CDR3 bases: TGCGCCAGCAGCCCGGACAACTACGAGCAGTACTTC.